This passage covers 25 T cell receptor beta chains from one sample sequenced in a study of T cell responses to AZD1222 COVID-19 vaccine. Profiling relied on immunoSEQ multiplex PCR, and the TCRdb table lists in-frame clones only, not all of them. The sample includes more than 110,000 clones, 90% seen only once; the top ten take around 3.5%. The sample in question was peripheral blood, obtained on day 0 of AZD1222 vaccination. The receptor set was obtained from an adult in good health.

The rearrangement uses TRBV3-1 (or the pseudogene TRBV3-2) and TRBJ1-2; 11 bases match TRBD1. Per the germline V gene, CDR1 is LGHDT and CDR2 is YNNKEL (reference sequence). The CDR3 is 15 residues long. The V gene end was trimmed by 4 bases and the J gene end by 7 bases; junction bases not matched to a gene: 8. The CDR3 nucleotides read TGTGCCAGCAGCCCCACCCGAGGGACAGGGGGTGGCTACACCTTC. Amino acids: CASSPTRGTGGGYTF.

This clone was seen only once. The chain employs TRBV20-1 and TRBJ2-5; D is unclear. Germline V gene sequence: CDR1 DFQATT, CDR2 SNEGSKA (reference sequence). The length of the CDR3 is 11 residues. V was cut by 5 bases and J by 5 bases, with 9 bases left in between. CDR3 in amino acids: CSAFIMETQYF. CDR3 in DNA: TGCAGTGCTTTTATTATGGAGACCCAGTACTTC.

The chain has TRBV6-1 and TRBJ2-1; either TRBD1 or TRBD2 may supply D (6 bases each). Trimming took off 8 bases at V and 5 bases at J, with 16 bases between the two ends. The CDR3 length is 14 residues. Germline V gives CDR1 MNHNS, CDR2 SASEGT. The CDR3, as DNA: TGTGCCAGCCTGGGGCGAGGGGGGAACAATGAGCAGTTCTTC. Its protein is CASLGRGGNNEQFF.

The CDR3, as DNA: TGTGCCAGCAGCATAACCCACTGGACAGCACAAGAGACCCAGTACTTC. This sequence encodes CASSITHWTAQETQYF. This chain joins TRBV7-2 and TRBJ2-5; a possible D gene is TRBD1 (6 bases). Trimming removed 5 bases from V and 2 bases from J, with 18 bases in between. The CDR3 loop spans 16 amino acids. Germline V gene data show CDR1 as SGHTA and CDR2 as FQGNSA.

This clone was seen more than once but under ten times. Additional DNA sequences in this sample encode the identical CDR3. For the CDR3, the DNA is TGTGCCAGCAGCACCGGGCTGAGAGAAGCTTTCTTT. This translates into CASSTGLREAFF. J is TRBJ1-1 and V is TRBV3-1 (or the pseudogene TRBV3-2); D is undetermined. This CDR3 spans 12 amino acids. V shed 5 bases and J shed 8 bases, with 12 bases lying between them. Germline V gene lookup returns CDR1 LGHDT and CDR2 YNNKEL (reference sequence).

This chain uses TRBV5-6 with TRBJ2-1; the D gene is possibly TRBD2 (5 bases). V lost 1 base and J 4 bases, leaving 6 bases between the germline ends. CDR1 is SGHDT and CDR2 is YYEEEE in the germline V gene. The CDR3 has 13 amino acids. CDR3 coding DNA: TGTGCCAGCAGCTTGACGGGGTACAATGAGCAGTTCTTC. Translating it yields CASSLTGYNEQFF.

The chain combines TRBV11-3 with TRBJ1-2; 8 bases map to TRBD1. The CDR3 spans 14 residues. Germline lookup yields CDR1 SGHNT and CDR2 YENEEA. V lost 1 base, J lost 8 bases, and 6 bases stayed unmatched. In DNA form, the CDR3 reads TGTGCCAGCAGCTTAGTGGGCCGGACAGGGGGCTACACCTTC. Translation: CASSLVGRTGGYTF.

V usage is TRBV5-6 and J usage is TRBJ1-2, with D perhaps TRBD1 (6 bases). Germline V CDR1 and CDR2: SGHDT, YYEEEE. The CDR3 runs 15 residues. Trimming shortened V by 2 bases and J by 1 base, and 12 bases separated the two germline ends. The CDR3 spells CASSLRQVFNYGYTF. As DNA, the CDR3 is TGTGCCAGCAGCTTACGACAGGTCTTTAACTATGGCTACACCTTC.

The V gene is TRBV2, the J gene TRBJ2-7; D not certain. Germline assignment: CDR1 SNHLY and CDR2 FYNNEI. CDR3 length equals 12 residues. V was trimmed by 6 bases and J by 7 bases, leaving 13 bases between them. DNA of the CDR3: TGTGCCAGCAGGGGGTCTGGGGAAGAGCAGTACTTC. It yields the protein CASRGSGEEQYF.

About this clone itself: A read error is possible here, since a much larger clone lies one base away. This chain joins TRBV2 and TRBJ1-2; the D is unclear. The CDR3 loop spans 14 amino acids. From germline, CDR1 is SNHLY and CDR2 FYNNEI. Trimming left V 0 bases short and J 9 bases short, with 14 bases between. CDR3: CASSEASSSYSYTF. As DNA, the CDR3 is TGTGCCAGCAGTGAAGCCTCGTCCTCTTATAGCTACACCTTC.

The chain recombines TRBV5-6 with TRBJ1-4; D may be TRBD1 (5 bases). This CDR3 comprises 16 residues. Germline assignment: CDR1 SGHDT and CDR2 YYEEEE. V gave up 1 base and J gave up 5 bases, with 15 bases separating them. In nucleotides, the CDR3 is TGTGCCAGCAGCTTGTGGGCCGGGGGGGAGAATGAAAAACTGTTTTTT. The encoded protein is CASSLWAGGENEKLFF.

The chain employs TRBV6-4 and TRBJ1-2; the D gene is possibly TRBD1 (6 bases). V lost 0 bases to trimming and J lost 8 bases, with 7 bases between them. This CDR3 contains 12 residues. The V gene's germline CDR1 is MRHNA and CDR2 SNTAGT. Here the CDR3 DNA reads TGTGCCAGCAGTGACTCCCAGGGGGGCTACACCTTC. It codes for CASSDSQGGYTF.

The chain carries TRBV6-5 and TRBJ1-2; 7 bases fit TRBD1. The germline gives CDR1 MNHEY, CDR2 SVGAGI. V gave up 6 bases and J gave up 4 bases; unmatched junction bases: 11. The CDR3 runs to 15 residues. CDR3 sequence (DNA): TGTGCCAGCAGCCTCGACAGGGAATACCTCTATGGCTACACCTTC. It translates to CASSLDREYLYGYTF.

This rearrangement joins TRBV2 to TRBJ2-5; the match to TRBD1 covers 7 bases. Unmatched junction bases numbered 8, after V lost 8 bases and J lost 5 bases. The CDR3 is 13 amino acids. Germline V gene sequence: CDR1 SNHLY, CDR2 FYNNEI. The CDR3 DNA sequence: TGTGCCAGCGAGACAGGGTACGGGGAGACCCAGTACTTC. This gives the protein CASETGYGETQYF.

A single count supports this clone. This sequence joins TRBV12-3 or TRBV12-4 and TRBJ1-4; D may be TRBD1 (6 bases). Deletions cut 6 bases from V and 6 bases from J, with 11 bases between. CDR3 length: 13 residues. The DNA for the CDR3 is TGTGCCAGCAGAACAGGGATCGATGAAAAACTGTTTTTT. Encoded protein: CASRTGIDEKLFF.

The rearrangement links TRBV7-9 to TRBJ2-2; D is unresolved. The CDR3 sequence is 15 residues long. V shed 7 bases and J shed 2 bases, with 14 bases lying between them. The germline CDR1 and CDR2 sequences are SEHNR and FQNEAQ (reference sequence). CDR3 amino acids: CASTPTSINTGELFF. The DNA of the CDR3 is TGTGCCAGCACCCCGACTTCCATTAACACCGGGGAGCTGTTTTTT.

The V gene is TRBV19, the J gene TRBJ1-6; D might be TRBD1 (6 bases). The germline gives CDR1 LNHDA, CDR2 SQIVND (reference sequence). Trimming shortened V by 2 bases and J by 0 bases, and 8 bases separated the two germline ends. The CDR3 extends over 16 amino acids. The CDR3 DNA sequence: TGTGCCAGTAGTATACGGGACACCTCCTATAATTCACCCCTCCACTTT. This sequence encodes CASSIRDTSYNSPLHF.

The CDR3 region is CASRPTGENTIYF. CDR3 sequence (DNA): TGCGCCAGCAGGCCGACAGGGGAGAACACCATATATTTT. This chain joins TRBV5-1 and TRBJ1-3; 8 bases map to TRBD1. The germline V gene has CDR1 SGHRS and CDR2 YFSETQ. V gave up 5 bases and J gave up 7 bases; unmatched junction bases: 5. CDR3 length: 13 amino acids.

The chain combines TRBV5-6 with TRBJ2-7; tentatively, D is TRBD1 (5 bases). This CDR3 is built from 15 residues. Per germline, CDR1 SGHDT and CDR2 YYEEEE. Trimming shortened V by 0 bases and J by 1 base, and 11 bases separated the two germline ends. The CDR3 DNA is TGTGCCAGCAGCTTGGTGGGGCAGAGATCCTACGAGCAGTACTTC. It codes for CASSLVGQRSYEQYF.

This chain joins TRBV3-1 (or the pseudogene TRBV3-2) and TRBJ2-3, with TRBD1 matching over 7 bases. CDR3 length equals 14 residues. The trim removed 6 bases at V and 2 bases at J, leaving 5 bases unmatched. Germline V gives CDR1 LGHDT, CDR2 YNNKEL (reference sequence). The CDR3 DNA is TGTGCCAGCAGTCACAGGGGTAACACAGATACGCAGTATTTT. This encodes CASSHRGNTDTQYF.

The rearrangement links TRBV3-1 (or the pseudogene TRBV3-2) to TRBJ2-1; D possibly corresponds to TRBD1 (7 bases). Germline loops: CDR1 LGHDT, CDR2 YNNKEL (reference sequence). V lost 4 bases to trimming and J lost 0 bases, with 10 bases between them. The CDR3 length is 15 residues. The CDR3, as DNA: TGTGCCAGCAGCCGGCAGGGGGGCTCCTACAATGAGCAGTTCTTC. It encodes CASSRQGGSYNEQFF.

The sample holds a few counts of this clone. The CDR3 DNA reads TGTGCCACCAGCAGAGATTGGCCGGGAGGTGGCTACACCTTC. Protein: CATSRDWPGGGYTF. The rearrangement uses TRBV15 and TRBJ1-2; D is ambiguous. This CDR3 region has 14 residues. Germline CDR1 reads LNHNV; CDR2 reads YYDKDF (reference sequence). V was pared by 0 bases and J by 7 bases, with 12 bases between.

This chain uses TRBV3-1 (or the pseudogene TRBV3-2) with TRBJ2-7, with a weak D call TRBD2 (6 bases). Germline CDR1 and CDR2: LGHDT and YNNKEL (reference sequence). This CDR3 has 13 amino acids. The V end lost 6 bases, the J end lost 4 bases, and 13 bases lay between the germline ends. The CDR3 sequence: CASSPGELYEQYF. CDR3 coding DNA: TGTGCCAGCAGTCCGGGGGAACTTTACGAGCAGTACTTC.

This clone was counted between two and nine times. The J gene is TRBJ1-1, the V gene TRBV5-1; D is unresolved. From germline, CDR1 is SGHRS and CDR2 YFSETQ. Trimming pared 1 base from V and 3 bases from J, leaving 10 bases between. The CDR3 length is 14 residues. In DNA form, the CDR3 reads TGCGCCAGCAGCTTGAATGGTGGAGACACTGAAGCTTTCTTT. It yields the protein CASSLNGGDTEAFF. Drawing the rest from reference TRBV5-1 and TRBJ1-1, the complete variable domain is KAGVTQTPRYLIKTRGQQVTLSCSPISGHRSVSWYQQTPGQGLQFLFEYFSETQRNKGNFPGRFSGRQFSNSRSEMNVSTLELGDSALYLCASSLNGGDTEAFFGQGTRLTVV.

The CDR3 sequence is CASSPGTNQPQHF. The CDR3 DNA reads as TGCGCCAGCAGCCCCGGGACAAATCAGCCCCAGCATTTT. The V call is TRBV5-1, the J call TRBJ1-5; weak D call: TRBD1 (6 bases). This CDR3 spans 13 amino acids. The V and J ends lost 4 bases and 4 bases respectively, with 9 bases between them. Germline V gives CDR1 SGHRS, CDR2 YFSETQ. The full variable domain, with the rest looked up from reference TRBV5-1 and TRBJ1-5, is KAGVTQTPRYLIKTRGQQVTLSCSPISGHRSVSWYQQTPGQGLQFLFEYFSETQRNKGNFPGRFSGRQFSNSRSEMNVSTLELGDSALYLCASSPGTNQPQHFGDGTRLSIL.